The sequence of this T cell receptor beta chain was determined in a study of T cells after yellow fever vaccination. Germline CDR1 SGHTA, CDR2 FQGNSA. There are 16 residues in the CDR3. The V and J ends lost 1 base and 1 base respectively, with 13 bases between them. TCRdb reprocessed the 5' RACE reads with MiXCR, giving one entry per CDR3 protein. The table lists some 420,000 distinct CDR3 sequences, approximately 19% of them singletons, with 18% in the top ten. This clonotype has just a few counts. The antigen is undetermined. Study results and limitations: Post-booster reappearance was seen for most primary-vaccination clones (about 96% CD4, about 88% CD8).

The sequenced sample was PBMCs, obtained before the yellow fever booster vaccination. This sequence originates from a man between 18 and 35 years old who received the YFV17D yellow fever vaccine. This rearrangement joins TRBV7-2 to TRBJ1-2, with a possible D match to TRBD1 (5 bases). CDR3 region: CASSLGGAGLNYGYTF. CDR3 DNA: TGTGCCAGCAGCTTAGGGGGCGCAGGACTTAACTATGGCTACACCTTC.